The T cell receptor beta chain described here comes from a study of T cells in Graves' hyperthyroidism and ophthalmopathy (dated by TCRdb to about 2019). Describing the broader study: To identify distinguishing TCR V-J signatures, a discovery cohort of about 100 patients was used, comprising approximately 40 with Graves' ophthalmopathy and 55 to 65 with stable Graves' hyperthyroidism. An independent validation cohort of under 20 hyperthyroidism patients and about 16 patients who later progressed to ophthalmopathy tested prospective prediction of ophthalmopathy. For training and testing, the 100 or so patients in the discovery cohort were randomly divided in a 7:3 ratio. After blood sampling, hyperthyroidism patients were treated with methimazole at a starting dose of 30 mg daily, and ophthalmopathy patients were treated with high-dose intravenous methylprednisolone. The study also compared thyroid tissue and blood T-cell repertoires from roughly 6 Graves' hyperthyroidism patients. The paper reports TCR Vbeta CDR3 sequencing of roughly 140 peripheral blood samples: some 44 ophthalmopathy, around 80 hyperthyroidism and around 17 progressor patients.

The study excluded patients with uncontrolled infections, other autoimmune diseases, pregnancy or lactation. Diagnoses relied on clinical symptoms, serum thyroxine and TRAb, thyroid ultrasound and orbital computed tomography. Trizol reagent was used to extract total RNA, and RNA quality was then checked on an Agilent 2100 Bioanalyzer. Based on the germline V gene, the CDR1 and CDR2 sequences are SQVTM and ANQGSEA. Trimming leaves V shorter by 4 bases and J shorter by 5 bases, with the junction holding 8 bases beyond the gene matches. The CDR3 runs 13 residues from the cysteine to the phenylalanine. Only CDR3 DNA remains: 39 bases, in frame from the first base. Results the study describes overall, beyond this receptor: Most expanded thyroid clonotypes (frequency above 0.001) were also detected in blood, suggesting blood repertoires may reflect thyroid immune responses. No statistical method was used to set the sample size in advance, and investigators knew the group allocation. During validation, the model predicted progression to ophthalmopathy a median of approximately 6.5 months ahead of onset, with approximately 70% sensitivity and under 85% specificity. A model built on a 13 V-J signature distinguished ophthalmopathy from stable hyperthyroidism, reaching around 90% sensitivity and approximately 83% specificity in cross-validation and 80%/75% in testing.

Concerning this clonotype itself: The target of this receptor is not known. There are no base qualities to consult, and no much larger clone falls within one base.

The TCR beta CDR3 regions were amplified from the RNA transcripts. The first round of RT-PCR for the TCR CDR3 was performed with the HTBI primer set and the Qiagen OneStep RT-PCR kit. Libraries were constructed in a second round of multiplex PCR, after which size selection and purification were carried out. Paired-end sequencing of the libraries was performed with 100 bp reads on an Illumina HiSeq2000. The source study handled its data this way. SOAPnuke was used to process the raw data, with reads discarded if the reads contained adapters or uncalled bases, had a mean Phred below 15, or lacked an exact constant-primer or identifier match. High-quality paired reads were merged with COPE v1.2.5, and unique nucleotide sequences were defined as clonotypes. MiTCR v1.1 was used to align the clonotypes against IMGT TRBV, TRBD and TRBJ reference segments. The analysis was restricted to V-J combinations with a frequency above 0.0001, which together covered 99.2% of the repertoires. The TCS score was defined as F50 (clonal expansion) divided by E x V (chaos), with BLOSUM62-based TCRdist calculated between CDR3 peptides within each V-J. Welch's t-statistics and random forest reduced around 510 V-J features to roughly 13, which were used in a naive Bayes classifier (R e1071). The Morisita-Horn index was used to measure how similar the thyroid and blood repertoires were. The public reads were reanalyzed by TCRdb: fastp trimming at Q25, MiXCR alignment, in-frame beta chains only. Each CDR3 protein gets just one entry, which takes the most common genes and DNA from the rows behind it. TCRdb's processing, not the authors', yielded these V and J calls. The sample data list 550,000 to 700,000 distinct CDR3 sequences, and around 46% of these were observed just once. 15% to 20% of the sample comes from the top ten.

This TCR was recovered from an adult woman with Graves' disease, either hyperthyroidism or ophthalmopathy (not recorded which). Recombination joined TRBV29-1 with TRBJ2-7; 7 central nucleotides agree with TRBD1. The sample was peripheral blood or thyroid tissue (not recorded which). DNA sequence: TGCAGCGTTGGCGAGGACAGGAGGAACGAGCAGTACTTC. Translated, it gives CSVGEDRRNEQYF.